The entry below gives a single T cell receptor (beta chain) sequence along with its context. What it binds is unknown. Time point meaning: cycle 4 day 1 (C4D1), after 5 to 7 weeks of nivolumab. Brentuximab vedotin exposure varied among the patients, all of whom had relapsed after autologous stem cell transplantation. The study purified CD4+ T cells from thawed PBMCs using magnetic negative selection. The data stem from a study of PD-1 blockade in classical Hodgkin lymphoma. Whole-study findings and limits: Baseline diversity resembling that of newly diagnosed patients was seen in complete responders.

Profiling relied on immunoSEQ multiplex PCR, and the TCRdb table lists in-frame clones only, not all of them. The sample includes 9,000 to 13,000 clones, around four fifths of them seen just once. In germline, CDR1 is SQVTM, CDR2 ANQGSEA. The CDR3 has 11 amino acids. Trimming took off 3 bases at V and 7 bases at J, with 7 bases between the two ends. Sequencing was performed on CD4+ T cells from blood, taken before the fourth cycle of nivolumab. The receptor was isolated from a human donor with classical Hodgkin lymphoma. The chain recombines TRBV29-1 with TRBJ2-1; D remains ambiguous. The CDR3 loop reads CSVDKGNEQFF. CDR3 DNA sequence: TGCAGCGTTGATAAGGGAAATGAGCAGTTCTTC.